The clone carrying this T cell receptor beta chain was counted between two and nine times. This record comes from a study of blood T cell repertoires in COVID-19. About the study: The origin of the acute and convalescent COVID-19 samples was the United States, Italy and Spain.

Deletions cut 3 bases from V and 2 bases from J, with 8 bases between. Germline V CDR1 and CDR2: MNHEY, SMNVEV (reference sequence). The CDR3 is 14 amino acids. In the 2 weeks before study entry, exposed participants met a COVID-19 case, which was PCR-confirmed or clinician-diagnosed. Original handling: The assay estimated nucleated cells by amplifying reference gene primers. Here immunoSEQ multiplex PCR was the method, and the copy in TCRdb shows in-frame clones only, minus some. The V and J calls and the clone size are those of that table, but D and trimming were determined from the DNA. Of some 180,000 clones listed, 84% are singletons.

Sequencing was performed on PBMCs or T cells enriched from blood (not recorded which). This sequence was found in a woman under 40 who had been exposed to COVID-19. This chain connects TRBV27 to TRBJ1-3; D call uncertain. CDR3 bases: TGTGCCAGCAGTTTCAACGGTGCTGGAAACACCATATATTTT. This codes for CASSFNGAGNTIYF.